Listed below are T cell receptor beta chains from one sample, sequenced in a study of vaccination and CD4 T cells after COVID-19. Their cognate antigens are unknown. TCRdb ran MiXCR on the PCR reads and lists one entry per CDR3 protein. Here the sample spans 20,000 or so distinct CDR3 sequences, over 50% being singletons. The specimen comprised CD4+ T cells from blood, cultured in vitro, sampled before SARS-CoV-2 vaccination. The receptors come from a human donor who had recovered from COVID-19. Both conserved end residues are part of each CDR3. The D gene is left open where the match is weak. A row's size may be missing; if present it is once, few, many or a size class.

V,J,D,size,DNA,CDR3
TRBV28,TRBJ2-7,NA,NA,TGTGCCAGCAGTTTCTCTTCTTCATCCAAACGGGTCGAGCAGTACTTC,CASSFSSSSKRVEQYF
TRBV28,TRBJ1-1,TRBD1,NA,TGTGCCAGCAGTTTAACAGGGGGCCGGTTGACTGAAGCTTTCTTT,CASSLTGGRLTEAFF
TRBV25-1,TRBJ2-5,TRBD1,NA,TGTGCCAGCAGTGAACCAACAGGGGTCGAGACCCAGTACTTC,CASSEPTGVETQYF
TRBV5-5,TRBJ2-5,NA,NA,TGTGCCAGCAGCTTCGGACAAGAGACCCAGTACTTC,CASSFGQETQYF
TRBV2,TRBJ2-4,NA,NA,TGTGCCAGCAGCATACAGAACATTCAGTACTTC,CASSIQNIQYF
TRBV2,TRBJ2-1,TRBD2,NA,TGTGCCAGCAGTCGAGGGAGCGGGAGAGGCAATGAGCAGTTCTTC,CASSRGSGRGNEQFF
TRBV6-1,TRBJ2-4,TRBD2,NA,TGTGCCAGCAGTGAAGCGACCGGGACTACGGGAAACATTCAGTACTTC,CASSEATGTTGNIQYF
TRBV19,TRBJ2-3,TRBD1,NA,TGTGCCAGTAGTATTACAGGGGTGTACACAGATACGCAGTATTTT,CASSITGVYTDTQYF
TRBV2,TRBJ1-1,NA,NA,TGTGCCAGCAGTGTGACCGGACAGATCCTTGAAGCTTTCTTT,CASSVTGQILEAFF
TRBV20-1,TRBJ2-7,NA,NA,TGCAGTGCTAGAGTTCTAGCTCCGGCCGAGCAGTACTTC,CSARVLAPAEQYF
TRBV2,TRBJ2-7,NA,once,TGTGCCAGCAACCCCCCTGGAGGGTTATACGAGCAGTACTTC,CASNPPGGLYEQYF
TRBV19,TRBJ1-5,TRBD1,NA,TGTGCCAGTAGTATTTTCCGACAGGGGGCACGGCAGCCCCAGCATTTT,CASSIFRQGARQPQHF
TRBV20-1,TRBJ2-2,NA,few,TGCAGTGCTAGCTACCAGACCGGGGAGCTGTTTTTT,CSASYQTGELFF
TRBV6-1,TRBJ2-1,NA,NA,TGTGCCAGCGGAAACTACAATGAGCAGTTCTTC,CASGNYNEQFF
TRBV6-1,TRBJ2-7,NA,NA,TGTGCCAGCAGTCCCGGGACGGTATCCTACGAGCAGTACTTC,CASSPGTVSYEQYF
TRBV7-8,TRBJ1-1,NA,NA,TGTGCCAGCAGCCCTAGAGTGAACACTGAAGCTTTCTTT,CASSPRVNTEAFF
TRBV10-2,TRBJ2-7,NA,NA,TGCGCCAGCACCGAAGGCTCCTACGAGCAGTACTTC,CASTEGSYEQYF
TRBV28,TRBJ2-1,TRBD1,NA,TGTGCCAGCAGTCTCAGACAGGGGAGGATTAGCTGGGATGAGCAGTTCTTC,CASSLRQGRISWDEQFF
TRBV19,TRBJ2-6,NA,once,TGTGCCAGTACCCCGGAAGGAGGGGGAGCTGGGGCCAACGTCCTGACTTTC,CASTPEGGGAGANVLTF
TRBV28,TRBJ2-7,NA,NA,TGTGCCAGCAGAGGACAGATCTACGAGCAGTACTTC,CASRGQIYEQYF
TRBV30,TRBJ1-6,NA,NA,TGTGCCTGGAGTGAACGGTCCCCCCTCCACTTT,CAWSERSPLHF
TRBV29-1,TRBJ1-1,NA,medium-sized,TGCAGCGTTGAGGATCGGGGGGGATATACTGAAGCTTTCTTT,CSVEDRGGYTEAFF
TRBV7-2,TRBJ2-5,TRBD2,few,TGTGCCAGCAGCTTAGTTGGCGGGAGGCACGATTTCGCCCAGTACTTC,CASSLVGGRHDFAQYF
TRBV5-4,TRBJ2-7,NA,NA,TGTGCCAGCAGCCCAGGGGGAGGGGTGGTTTCCTACGAGCAGTACTTC,CASSPGGGVVSYEQYF
TRBV2,TRBJ1-5,NA,NA,TGTGCCAGCAACGAGCCCAAGGCAGGCAATCAGCCCCAGCATTTT,CASNEPKAGNQPQHF
TRBV30,TRBJ2-7,NA,NA,TGTGCCTGGAAAGCACAGGGGGGGCTCGAGCAGTACTTC,CAWKAQGGLEQYF
TRBV27,TRBJ1-2,NA,NA,TGTGCCAGCACCGCTGGTGGAGGTCCGGTAAGAGGCTACACCTTC,CASTAGGGPVRGYTF
TRBV10-1,TRBJ2-3,NA,NA,TGCGCCAGCAGTTTGACTCGGGACACAGATACGCAGTATTTT,CASSLTRDTDTQYF
TRBV2,TRBJ2-2,NA,NA,TGTGCCAGCAGTGGATGGGAACTCACCGGGGAGCTGTTTTTT,CASSGWELTGELFF
TRBV28,TRBJ2-7,NA,NA,TGTGCCAGCAGTTTAGGAACGGGAGCCAACGAGCAGTACTTC,CASSLGTGANEQYF
TRBV6-1,TRBJ2-5,TRBD2,NA,TGTGCCAGCAGTGAGATTCTAGCGGGGGATCGGGTGAGCCAGTACTTC,CASSEILAGDRVSQYF
TRBV6-1,TRBJ1-1,NA,few,TGTGCCAGCAGTGCGGCGGTGAACACTGAAGCTTTCTTT,CASSAAVNTEAFF
TRBV2,TRBJ2-5,TRBD2,NA,TGTGCCAGCGGGAGGTCTAGCGGGAGGGGAGAGACCCAGTACTTC,CASGRSSGRGETQYF
TRBV20-1,TRBJ1-2,NA,few,TGCAGTGCTAGAGATGGGGGGATCTATGGCTACACCTTC,CSARDGGIYGYTF
TRBV27,TRBJ2-5,NA,NA,TGTGCCAGCAGGCCAATAGCGGTTCAAGAGACCCAGTACTTC,CASRPIAVQETQYF
TRBV5-4,TRBJ2-7,TRBD2,NA,TGTGCCAGCAGCGATGGCGGGAGGGACAACGAGCAGTACTTC,CASSDGGRDNEQYF
TRBV20-1,TRBJ1-1,NA,medium-sized,TGCAGTGCTAGCCGGGCCACTGAAGCTTTCTTT,CSASRATEAFF
TRBV7-9,TRBJ2-1,NA,once,TGTGCCAGCAGCTCCCGGTGGCGGGGTTACAATGAGCAGTTCTTC,CASSSRWRGYNEQFF
TRBV10-1,TRBJ2-2,TRBD1,few,TGCGCCAGCCGGGACAGGGTGAACACCGGGGAGCTGTTTTTT,CASRDRVNTGELFF
TRBV24-1,TRBJ2-2,NA,few,TGTGCCACCGAATACTCTGAGGGAGCCGGGGAGCTGTTTTTT,CATEYSEGAGELFF
TRBV6-1,TRBJ1-2,NA,NA,TGTGCCAGCACCTTAGGGTTGGATGTCGGGGACTATGGCTACACCTTC,CASTLGLDVGDYGYTF
TRBV2,TRBJ1-1,NA,NA,TGTGCCACCCCCATGGCACCTCAACCCGGGGGGATGAACACTGAAGCTTTCTTT,CATPMAPQPGGMNTEAFF
TRBV10-3,TRBJ1-3,TRBD1,few,TGTGCCATCCGGAGGGAACAGGACAGGACCATATATTTT,CAIRREQDRTIYF
TRBV6-1,TRBJ1-5,TRBD1,few,TGTGCCAGCAGTCGACAGGGGAGCAATCAGCCCCAGCATTTT,CASSRQGSNQPQHF
TRBV6-1,TRBJ1-6,NA,few,TGTGCCAGCAGCCTCGGGCCCCTTCGGGCCCTCCACTTT,CASSLGPLRALHF
TRBV19,TRBJ2-7,NA,NA,TGTGCCAGTAGTTCCCTTGACTCTCACGAGCAGTACTTC,CASSSLDSHEQYF
TRBV5-1,TRBJ2-7,TRBD1,NA,TGCGCCAGCAGCCCCCGGACAGGTCAAGGCTACGAGCAGTACTTC,CASSPRTGQGYEQYF
TRBV6-2/TRBV6-3,TRBJ1-2,NA,NA,TGTGCCAGCAGTTACTCGGGGACGGTTTATTCGGATGCGGCGTTTTATGGCTACACCTTC,CASSYSGTVYSDAAFYGYTF